These T cell receptor beta chains were read from a single sample in a study of OX40 agonist ivuxolimab in advanced cancers. TCRdb keeps only in-frame clones here, not all; method: immunoSEQ multiplex PCR. The sample consists of more than 35,000 clones, 65% to 90% of them appearing once. The sample here was CD4+ or CD8+ T cells sorted from blood, taken in a trial of the OX40 agonist ivuxolimab. These receptors originate from an adult with an advanced solid tumor such as melanoma, head and neck, liver or kidney cancer. Both conserved end residues are part of each CDR3. The D gene is left open where the match is weak. Rows may omit the clone size; those that give it use once, few, many or a size class.

V gene	J gene	D gene	clone size	CDR3 protein	CDR3 DNA
TRBV28	TRBJ2-2	TRBD1	-	CAPPQGVTGELFF	TGTGCCCCTCCACAGGGGGTCACCGGGGAGCTGTTTTTT
TRBV4-1	TRBJ2-1	-	-	CASSQVRRDYNEQFF	TGCGCCAGCAGCCAAGTTCGGCGGGACTACAATGAGCAGTTCTTC
TRBV30	TRBJ2-7	-	-	CAWSVRSGALEQYF	TGTGCCTGGAGTGTACGTTCAGGGGCCCTCGAGCAGTACTTC
TRBV7-9	TRBJ2-1	-	-	CASSLPGVYEQFF	TGTGCCAGCAGCTTACCAGGGGTCTATGAGCAGTTCTTC
TRBV7-9	TRBJ2-2	TRBD2	-	CASGTSEDTGELFF	TGTGCCAGCGGGACTAGCGAAGACACCGGGGAGCTGTTTTTT
TRBV28	TRBJ1-3	-	-	CASSFGLSSGNTIYF	TGTGCCAGCAGTTTTGGCTTGAGCTCTGGAAACACCATATATTTT
TRBV19	TRBJ1-5	-	-	CASSWAGDSNQPQHF	TGTGCCAGTAGCTGGGCAGGGGATAGCAATCAGCCCCAGCATTTT
TRBV7-8	TRBJ1-2	-	-	CASSLTGTVKYGYTF	TGTGCCAGCAGCTTAACCGGGACGGTAAAATATGGCTACACCTTC
TRBV28	TRBJ1-6	-	-	CASNIRAVSDSPLHF	TGTGCCAGCAACATTCGGGCGGTATCGGATTCACCCCTCCACTTT
TRBV29-1	TRBJ1-5	-	-	CSVGRDNQPQHF	TGCAGCGTTGGACGTGACAATCAGCCCCAGCATTTT
TRBV27	TRBJ2-7	-	-	CASSLFSTYEQYF	TGTGCCAGCAGTTTGTTCAGTACCTACGAGCAGTACTTC
TRBV4-1	TRBJ2-3	TRBD1	-	CASSPWGTGVSDTQYF	TGCGCCAGCAGCCCTTGGGGGACAGGGGTTTCAGATACGCAGTATTTT
TRBV28	TRBJ2-1	-	-	CASSYPSESSYNEQFF	TGTGCCAGCAGTTATCCTAGCGAGAGCTCCTACAATGAGCAGTTCTTC
TRBV14	TRBJ2-7	-	medium-sized	CASSYERDNSYEQYF	TGTGCCAGCAGCTACGAGCGGGACAACTCCTACGAGCAGTACTTC
TRBV9	TRBJ2-3	TRBD2	-	CASSVAGGVGTDTQYF	TGTGCCAGCAGCGTAGCGGGGGGTGTGGGCACAGATACGCAGTATTTT
TRBV4-1	TRBJ1-5	TRBD1	few	CASSQVTGGSNQPQHF	TGCGCCAGCAGCCAAGTGACAGGGGGCAGCAATCAGCCCCAGCATTTT
TRBV10-1	TRBJ1-4	TRBD1	-	CASSAGTENEKLFF	TGCGCCAGCAGCGCCGGGACAGAAAATGAAAAACTGTTTTTT
TRBV5-6	TRBJ2-6	TRBD2	-	CASSFPTSGGAGANVLTF	TGTGCCAGCAGCTTCCCCACTAGCGGGGGGGCTGGGGCCAACGTCCTGACTTTC
TRBV9	TRBJ2-5	TRBD2	-	CASSARLAGDQETQYF	TGTGCCAGCAGCGCTAGACTAGCGGGGGACCAAGAGACCCAGTACTTC
TRBV4-2	TRBJ1-1	TRBD1	-	CASSQDTDRELFAEAFF	TGTGCCAGCAGCCAAGATACGGACAGGGAACTTTTCGCTGAAGCTTTCTTT
TRBV4-1	TRBJ2-7	-	few	CASSQESGFYEQYF	TGCGCCAGCAGCCAAGAGTCAGGATTCTACGAGCAGTACTTC
TRBV19	TRBJ2-5	-	-	CASRSLAQETQYF	TGTGCCAGTAGATCCCTAGCGCAAGAGACCCAGTACTTC
TRBV4-1	TRBJ2-3	TRBD2	-	CASSHIAGGPDTQYF	TGCGCCAGCAGCCACATAGCGGGGGGGCCAGATACGCAGTATTTT
TRBV7-2	TRBJ2-5	-	-	CASSPIQAPDETQYF	TGTGCCAGCAGCCCAATCCAGGCCCCCGACGAGACCCAGTACTTC
TRBV30	TRBJ2-1	-	-	CARSTWPYNEQFF	TGTGCAAGGAGTACCTGGCCCTACAATGAGCAGTTCTTC
TRBV6-1	TRBJ2-1	-	-	CASSDRDSYYNEQFF	TGTGCCAGCAGTGACCGGGACTCCTACTACAATGAGCAGTTCTTC
TRBV20-1	TRBJ2-1	-	-	CSATGFNEQFF	TGCAGTGCCACGGGGTTCAATGAGCAGTTCTTC
TRBV9	TRBJ2-7	TRBD1	-	CASSVTGGPEEQYF	TGTGCCAGCAGCGTGACAGGGGGCCCTGAGGAGCAGTACTTC
TRBV2	TRBJ2-5	TRBD2	-	CASSGTSGGAGETQYF	TGTGCCAGCAGTGGAACTAGCGGGGGGGCTGGAGAGACCCAGTACTTC
TRBV7-2	TRBJ1-5	-	-	CASSLLVNQPQHF	TGTGCCAGCAGCTTATTGGTGAATCAGCCCCAGCATTTT
TRBV15	TRBJ2-5	-	-	CATSRRSAETQYF	TGTGCCACCAGCAGACGATCTGCGGAGACCCAGTACTTC
TRBV7-6	TRBJ1-6	-	-	CASSLRGSSYNSPLHF	TGTGCCAGCAGCTTACGGGGGAGCTCCTATAATTCACCCCTCCACTTT